One T cell receptor (beta chain) is described in this entry. The ends were cut back, 2 bases at V and 5 bases at J, with 6 bases in the middle. The CDR3 loop spans 12 amino acids. Germline V CDR1 and CDR2: MNHNY, SVGAGI (reference sequence). PCR used 60 Vbeta primers and 13 Jbeta primers. Clones were sequenced by immunoSEQ multiplex PCR, and TCRdb holds only the in-frame ones, with some missing. Counted here are about 150,000 clones, about 8.9% occurring once; the ten biggest clones make up 1.8%. This sample was included in a study of cytomegalovirus exposure and HLA in healthy donors. The sample taken for sequencing was PBMCs. The receptor comes from a man aged 45-65 years in good health and CMV-seronegative. The chain joins TRBV6-6 to TRBJ2-5, with D tentatively TRBD1 (6 bases). For the CDR3, the DNA is TGTGCCAGCAGTTACGGGGGCGAGACCCAGTACTTC. As protein: CASSYGGETQYF.